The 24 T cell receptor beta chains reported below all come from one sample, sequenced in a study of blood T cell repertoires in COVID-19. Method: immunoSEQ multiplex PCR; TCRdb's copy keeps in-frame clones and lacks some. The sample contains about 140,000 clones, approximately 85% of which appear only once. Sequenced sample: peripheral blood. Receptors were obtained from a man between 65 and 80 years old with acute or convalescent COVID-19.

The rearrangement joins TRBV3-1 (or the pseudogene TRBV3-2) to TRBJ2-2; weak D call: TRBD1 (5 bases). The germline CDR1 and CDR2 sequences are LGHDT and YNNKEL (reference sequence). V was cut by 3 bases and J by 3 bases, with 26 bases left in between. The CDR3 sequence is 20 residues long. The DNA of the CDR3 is TGTGCCAGCAGCCACCTAAGTTGGCCCCGGCAGGGCGGCGACACCGGGGAGCTGTTTTTT. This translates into CASSHLSWPRQGGDTGELFF.

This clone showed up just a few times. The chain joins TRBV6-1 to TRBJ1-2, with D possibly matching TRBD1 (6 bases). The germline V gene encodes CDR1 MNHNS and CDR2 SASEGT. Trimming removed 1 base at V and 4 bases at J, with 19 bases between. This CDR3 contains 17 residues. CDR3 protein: CASSEVVQGSSRYGYTF. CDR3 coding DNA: TGTGCCAGCAGTGAAGTAGTACAGGGATCTTCTCGCTATGGCTACACCTTC.

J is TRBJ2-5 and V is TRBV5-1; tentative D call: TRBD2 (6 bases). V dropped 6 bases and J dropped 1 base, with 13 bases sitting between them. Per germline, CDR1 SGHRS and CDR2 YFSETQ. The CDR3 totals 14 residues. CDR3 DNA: TGCGCCAGCAAGGGAGGTGACAGCCAAGAGACCCAGTACTTC. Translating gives CASKGGDSQETQYF. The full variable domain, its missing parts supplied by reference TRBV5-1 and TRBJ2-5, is KAGVTQTPRYLIKTRGQQVTLSCSPISGHRSVSWYQQTPGQGLQFLFEYFSETQRNKGNFPGRFSGRQFSNSRSEMNVSTLELGDSALYLCASKGGDSQETQYFGPGTRLLVL.

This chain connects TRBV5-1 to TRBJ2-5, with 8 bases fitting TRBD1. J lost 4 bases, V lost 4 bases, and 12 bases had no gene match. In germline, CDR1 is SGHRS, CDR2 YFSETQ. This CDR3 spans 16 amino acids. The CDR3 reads CASSGGQGSGGETQYF. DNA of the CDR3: TGCGCCAGCAGCGGAGGACAGGGTTCGGGTGGAGAGACCCAGTACTTC.

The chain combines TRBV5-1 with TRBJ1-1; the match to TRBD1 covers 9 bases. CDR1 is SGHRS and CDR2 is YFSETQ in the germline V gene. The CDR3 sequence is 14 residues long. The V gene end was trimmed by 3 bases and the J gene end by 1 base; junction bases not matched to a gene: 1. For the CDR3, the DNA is TGCGCCAGCAGCTGGGGACAGGGGAACACTGAAGCTTTCTTT. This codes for CASSWGQGNTEAFF.

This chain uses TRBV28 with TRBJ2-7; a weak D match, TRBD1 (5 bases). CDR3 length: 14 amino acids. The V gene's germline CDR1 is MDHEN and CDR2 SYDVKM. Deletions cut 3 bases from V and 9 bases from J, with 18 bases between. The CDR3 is CASSFRTPPFRQYF. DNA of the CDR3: TGTGCCAGCAGTTTTCGGACACCGCCTTTCAGGCAGTACTTC.

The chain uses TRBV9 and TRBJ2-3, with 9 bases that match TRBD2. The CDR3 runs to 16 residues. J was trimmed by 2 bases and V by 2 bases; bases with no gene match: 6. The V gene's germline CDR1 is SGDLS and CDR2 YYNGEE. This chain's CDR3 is CASSVKAGGATDTQYF. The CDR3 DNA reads TGTGCCAGCAGCGTGAAAGCGGGGGGAGCCACAGATACGCAGTATTTT.

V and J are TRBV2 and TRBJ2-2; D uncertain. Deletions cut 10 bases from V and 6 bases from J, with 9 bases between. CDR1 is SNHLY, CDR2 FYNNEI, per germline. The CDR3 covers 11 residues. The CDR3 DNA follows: TGTGCCAAGAGCTACGCCGGGGAGCTGTTTTTT. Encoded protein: CAKSYAGELFF.

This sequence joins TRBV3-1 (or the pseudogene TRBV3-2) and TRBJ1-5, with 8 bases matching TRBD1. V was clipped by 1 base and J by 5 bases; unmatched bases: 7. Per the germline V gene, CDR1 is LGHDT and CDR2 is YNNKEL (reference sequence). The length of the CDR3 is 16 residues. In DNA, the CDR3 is TGTGCCAGCAGCCAAGGAGCAGGGGGCTCGTATCAGCCCCAGCATTTT. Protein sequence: CASSQGAGGSYQPQHF.

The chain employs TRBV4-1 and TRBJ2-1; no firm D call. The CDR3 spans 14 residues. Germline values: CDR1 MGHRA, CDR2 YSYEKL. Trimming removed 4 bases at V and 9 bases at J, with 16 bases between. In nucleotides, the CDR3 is TGCGCCAGCAGCCGTGTCATTATGAGTACTGAGCAGTTCTTC. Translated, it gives CASSRVIMSTEQFF.

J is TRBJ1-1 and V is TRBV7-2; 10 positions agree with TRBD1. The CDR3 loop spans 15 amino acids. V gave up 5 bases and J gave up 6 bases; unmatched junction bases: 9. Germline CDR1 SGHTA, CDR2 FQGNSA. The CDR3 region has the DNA TGTGCCAGCAGCGGGGGGACAGGGGTCAAGGCTGAAGCTTTCTTT. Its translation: CASSGGTGVKAEAFF.

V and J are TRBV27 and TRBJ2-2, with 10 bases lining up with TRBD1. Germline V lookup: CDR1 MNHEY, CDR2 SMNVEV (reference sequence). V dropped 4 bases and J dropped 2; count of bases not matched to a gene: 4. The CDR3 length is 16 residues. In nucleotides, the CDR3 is TGTGCCAGCAGTTATCGGACAGGGGGAAACACCGGGGAGCTGTTTTTT. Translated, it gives CASSYRTGGNTGELFF.

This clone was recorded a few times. This chain's CDR3 is CASSQETRDRVSSPLHF. CDR3 DNA sequence: TGCGCCAGCAGCCAAGAAACCCGGGACAGGGTGTCCTCACCCCTCCACTTT. The gene calls are TRBV4-1 and TRBJ1-6; TRBD1 aligns across 9 bases. CDR3 size: 17 residues. V shed 0 bases and J 10 bases; nucleotides not matched to a gene: 10. Germline CDR1 is MGHRA and CDR2 is YSYEKL.

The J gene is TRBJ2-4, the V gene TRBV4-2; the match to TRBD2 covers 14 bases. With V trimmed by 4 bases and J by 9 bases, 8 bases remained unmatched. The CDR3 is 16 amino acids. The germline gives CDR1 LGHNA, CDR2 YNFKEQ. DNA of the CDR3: TGTGCCAGCAGCCCTGGGACTAGCGGGAGCGGTGGCATTCAGTACTTC. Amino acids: CASSPGTSGSGGIQYF.

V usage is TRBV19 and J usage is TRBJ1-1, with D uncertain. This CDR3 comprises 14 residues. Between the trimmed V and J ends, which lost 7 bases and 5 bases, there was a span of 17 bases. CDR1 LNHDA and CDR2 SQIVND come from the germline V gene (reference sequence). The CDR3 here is CASTWTGGGTEAFF. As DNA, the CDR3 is TGTGCCAGTACCTGGACTGGAGGTGGGACTGAAGCTTTCTTT.

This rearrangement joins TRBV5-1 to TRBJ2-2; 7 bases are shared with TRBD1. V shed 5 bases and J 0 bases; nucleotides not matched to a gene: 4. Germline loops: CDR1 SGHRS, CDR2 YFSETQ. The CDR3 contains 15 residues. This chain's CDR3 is CASRPDRANTGELFF. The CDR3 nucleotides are TGCGCCAGCAGACCCGACAGGGCGAACACCGGGGAGCTGTTTTTT. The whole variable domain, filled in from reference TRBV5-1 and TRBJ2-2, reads KAGVTQTPRYLIKTRGQQVTLSCSPISGHRSVSWYQQTPGQGLQFLFEYFSETQRNKGNFPGRFSGRQFSNSRSEMNVSTLELGDSALYLCASRPDRANTGELFFGEGSRLTVL.

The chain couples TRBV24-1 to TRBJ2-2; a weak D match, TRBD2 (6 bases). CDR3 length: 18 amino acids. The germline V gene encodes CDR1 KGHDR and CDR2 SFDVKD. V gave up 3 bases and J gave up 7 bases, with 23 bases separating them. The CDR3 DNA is TGTGCCACCAGTGATCCGACCCGAACGATACCGGAGGGCGGGGAGCTGTTTTTT. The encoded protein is CATSDPTRTIPEGGELFF.

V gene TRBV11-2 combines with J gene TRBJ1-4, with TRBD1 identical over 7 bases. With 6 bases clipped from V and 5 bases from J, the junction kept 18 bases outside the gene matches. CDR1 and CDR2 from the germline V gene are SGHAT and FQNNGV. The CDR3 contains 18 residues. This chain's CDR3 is CASSFTGAFVGMNEKLFF. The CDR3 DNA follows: TGTGCCAGCAGTTTTACAGGGGCCTTCGTTGGAATGAATGAAAAACTGTTTTTT.

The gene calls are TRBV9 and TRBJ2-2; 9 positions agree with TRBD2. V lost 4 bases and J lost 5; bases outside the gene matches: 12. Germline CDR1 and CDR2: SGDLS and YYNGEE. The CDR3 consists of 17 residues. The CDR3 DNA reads TGTGCCAGCAGCTCCCGTAGCGGGGGCCCTCTAACCGGGGAGCTGTTTTTT. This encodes CASSSRSGGPLTGELFF.

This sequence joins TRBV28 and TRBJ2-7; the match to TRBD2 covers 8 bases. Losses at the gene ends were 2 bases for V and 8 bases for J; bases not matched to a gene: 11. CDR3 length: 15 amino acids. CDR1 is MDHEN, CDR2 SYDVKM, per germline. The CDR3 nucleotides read TGTGCCAGCAGTTTAATTTCCAGCGGGAGTGTGCAGCAGTACTTC. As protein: CASSLISSGSVQQYF.

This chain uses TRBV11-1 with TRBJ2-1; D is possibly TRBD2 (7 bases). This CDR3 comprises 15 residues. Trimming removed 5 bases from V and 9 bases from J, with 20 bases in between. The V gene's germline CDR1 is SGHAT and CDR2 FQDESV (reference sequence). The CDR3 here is CASSPHGGQFPEQFF. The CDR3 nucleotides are TGTGCCAGCAGCCCCCACGGGGGGCAGTTTCCTGAGCAGTTCTTC.

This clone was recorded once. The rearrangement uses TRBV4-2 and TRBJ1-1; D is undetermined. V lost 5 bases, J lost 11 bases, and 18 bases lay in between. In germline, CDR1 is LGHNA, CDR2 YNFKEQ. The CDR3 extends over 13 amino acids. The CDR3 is CASSFRRGEGAFF. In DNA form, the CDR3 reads TGTGCCAGCAGCTTCCGACGGGGAGAAGGGGCTTTCTTT.

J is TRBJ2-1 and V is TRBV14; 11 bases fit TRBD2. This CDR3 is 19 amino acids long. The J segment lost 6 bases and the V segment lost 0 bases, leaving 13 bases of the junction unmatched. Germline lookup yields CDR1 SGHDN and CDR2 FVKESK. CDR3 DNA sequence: TGTGCCAGCAGCCAAGATAAACTAGCGGGAGTCTACGATCTCAATGAGCAGTTCTTC. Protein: CASSQDKLAGVYDLNEQFF.

The CDR3 protein is CASSKAGFSGANVLTF. CDR3 DNA: TGTGCCAGCAGTAAAGCAGGGTTCTCTGGGGCCAACGTCCTGACTTTC. The gene calls are TRBV28 and TRBJ2-6, with a possible D match to TRBD1 (5 bases). Germline V gene data show CDR1 as MDHEN and CDR2 as SYDVKM. Trimming left V 5 bases short and J 0 bases short, with 11 bases between. This CDR3 contains 16 residues.